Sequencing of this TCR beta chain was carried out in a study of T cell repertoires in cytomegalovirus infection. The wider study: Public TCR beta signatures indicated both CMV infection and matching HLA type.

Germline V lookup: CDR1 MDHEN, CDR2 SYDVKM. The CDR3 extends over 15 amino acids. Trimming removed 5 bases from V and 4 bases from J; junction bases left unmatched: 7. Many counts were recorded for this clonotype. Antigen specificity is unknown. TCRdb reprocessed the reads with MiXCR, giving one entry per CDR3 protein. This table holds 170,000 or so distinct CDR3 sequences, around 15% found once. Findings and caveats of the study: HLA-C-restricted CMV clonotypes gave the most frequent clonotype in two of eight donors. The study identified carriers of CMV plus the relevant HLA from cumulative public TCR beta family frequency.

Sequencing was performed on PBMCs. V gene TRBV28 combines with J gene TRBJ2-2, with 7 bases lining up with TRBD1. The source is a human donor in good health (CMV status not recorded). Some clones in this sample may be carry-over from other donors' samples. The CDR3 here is CASSGATGATGELFF. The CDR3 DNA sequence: TGTGCCAGCAGTGGGGCAACAGGGGCCACCGGGGAGCTGTTTTTT.